These 15 T cell receptor beta chains originate from one sample sequenced in a study of regulatory T cells in long-lasting Graves disease. CDR3 regions were amplified by Arm-PCR using iRepertoire HTBI primers to build TCR beta libraries. MiXCR, run by TCRdb on the multiplex PCR reads, gives a single entry per CDR3 protein. The sample lists approximately 230,000 distinct CDR3 sequences, approximately 16% occurring once. Time point defined: newly diagnosed GD, antithyroid drugs for less than 3 months. The TCR library was made from RNA extracted from PBMCs. Sequenced material: peripheral blood mononuclear cells (PBMCs), taken at new diagnosis, from a patient treated with antithyroid drugs. Receptors were obtained from a female donor with Graves disease.

This clonotype was counted ten times or more. The chain carries TRBV24-1 and TRBJ2-5, with 11 bases matching TRBD1. Trimming took 4 bases from V and 2 from J; bases not matched to a gene: 5. The CDR3 is 16 amino acids. CDR1 and CDR2 (germline): KGHDR, SFDVKD. The DNA for the CDR3 is TGTGCCACCAGTGACCCCGGACAGGGGGCTCAAGAGACCCAGTACTTC. Its protein product is CATSDPGQGAQETQYF.

Comments on this clonotype: A much larger clone sits a single nucleotide away, making a read error possible. V and J are TRBV18 and TRBJ2-6, with a weak D call TRBD1 (5 bases). This CDR3 spans 13 amino acids. Per germline, CDR1 KGHSH and CDR2 LQKENI. CDR3 coding DNA: TGTGCCAGCTCGTCTCCTGGGGCCAACGCCCTGACTTTC. Translation: CASSSPGANALTF.

This clonotype has ten or more counts. The J gene is TRBJ2-7, the V gene TRBV7-3, with D possibly being TRBD1 (6 bases). Germline V lookup: CDR1 SGHTA, CDR2 FQGTGA. The CDR3 consists of 14 residues. V lost 5 bases, J lost 0 bases, and 11 bases lay in between. CDR3 protein: CASSPGANSYEQYF. The DNA of the CDR3 is TGTGCCAGCAGCCCAGGGGCAAACTCCTACGAGCAGTACTTC.

This clonotype was counted ten times or more. The chain employs TRBV11-3 and TRBJ2-3; a possible D gene is TRBD2 (6 bases). Germline CDR1 SGHNT, CDR2 YENEEA. The germline V and J ends were trimmed by 2 bases and 3 bases, with 9 bases remaining between them. This CDR3 has 14 residues. CDR3 sequence reads: CASSLWEATDTQYF. DNA of the CDR3: TGTGCCAGCAGCTTATGGGAGGCGACAGATACGCAGTATTTT.

The V gene is TRBV9, the J gene TRBJ1-4; TRBD1 matches 8 bases. This CDR3 is built from 14 residues. The ends lost 7 bases at V and 2 bases at J; junction bases unmatched: 4. Germline V lookup: CDR1 SGDLS, CDR2 YYNGEE. CDR3 coding DNA: TGTGCCAGCGCCCGACAGGGGACTAATGAAAAACTGTTTTTT. Its protein product is CASARQGTNEKLFF.

This clonotype appeared many times. The chain carries TRBV20-1 and TRBJ2-3, with D possibly TRBD1 on 5 matching bases. CDR3 length equals 15 residues. The V and J ends lost 0 bases and 0 bases respectively, with 10 bases between them. Germline V gene data show CDR1 as DFQATT and CDR2 as SNEGSKA (reference sequence). The CDR3 is CSARDLGASTDTQYF. CDR3 DNA sequence: TGCAGTGCTAGAGATCTTGGGGCTAGCACAGATACGCAGTATTTT.

This clonotype was seen at least ten times. This chain joins TRBV7-2 and TRBJ2-7; 12 bases align to TRBD2. V lost 5 bases to trimming and J lost 8 bases; unmatched junction nucleotides: 10. Germline CDR1 reads SGHTA; CDR2 reads FQGNSA. This CDR3 spans 15 amino acids. CDR3 DNA: TGTGCCAGCAGCCCAATACTAGCGGGAGGCACGAAGCAGTACTTC. It codes for CASSPILAGGTKQYF.

This clonotype was detected many times. CDR3 in DNA: TGTGCCAGCAGTGAAGCGCGCCTCAATGAGCAGTTCTTC. Translated: CASSEARLNEQFF. The V and J genes are TRBV2 and TRBJ2-1; D unclear. This CDR3 has 13 amino acids. Trimming left V 0 bases short and J 6 bases short, with 6 bases between. Germline loops: CDR1 SNHLY, CDR2 FYNNEI.

This sequence joins TRBV24-1 and TRBJ2-5; TRBD2 aligns across 11 bases. CDR3 length: 15 amino acids. The germline V gene has CDR1 KGHDR and CDR2 SFDVKD. The V and J ends lost 5 bases and 5 bases, in that order; junction bases with no gene match: 6. The CDR3 DNA is TGTGCCACCAGTGGTTCGGCTAGCGGGAGGGAGACCCAGTACTTC. Translated: CATSGSASGRETQYF.

With regard to this clonotype: One base separates it from a far larger clone, so it is likely a read error. The chain joins TRBV6-4 to TRBJ1-5; 7 nucleotides agree with TRBD1. Germline-derived CDR1 and CDR2 are MRHNA and SNTAGT. CDR3 length: 15 amino acids. J gave up 3 bases and V 3 bases, and 5 bases lay outside the gene matches. This CDR3 reads CASSEQGLDNQPQHF. The CDR3 DNA reads TGTGCCAGCAGTGAACAGGGGTTGGACAATCAGCCCCAGCATTTT.

This clonotype came up many times. The V and J genes are TRBV20-1 and TRBJ2-3; no definite D call. V was trimmed by 0 bases and J by 7 bases, leaving 14 bases between them. Per the germline V gene, CDR1 is DFQATT and CDR2 is SNEGSKA (reference sequence). The CDR3 covers 14 residues. CDR3: CSARDGRGVNTQYF. In DNA form, the CDR3 reads TGCAGTGCTAGAGATGGGCGTGGGGTAAATACGCAGTATTTT.

The sample holds many counts of this clonotype. This rearrangement joins TRBV7-2 to TRBJ1-2; D possibly corresponds to TRBD1 (5 bases). Germline V gene data show CDR1 as SGHTA and CDR2 as FQGNSA. V was clipped by 8 bases and J by 3 bases, with 19 bases between them. This CDR3 is built from 15 residues. CDR3 coding DNA: TGTGCCAGCTCAGCCGGCCAGGGTTTAGACTATGGCTACACCTTC. It is translated as CASSAGQGLDYGYTF.

This clonotype was observed many times. The chain employs TRBV6-2 or TRBV6-3 and TRBJ2-1, with TRBD2 matching 11 bases. The junction had 7 bases not matched to a gene; V was cut back by 6 bases and J by 0 bases. The germline gives CDR1 MNHEY, CDR2 SVGEGT. The CDR3 loop spans 17 amino acids. The CDR3 protein is CASRTPGLAASYNEQFF. CDR3 DNA sequence: TGTGCCAGCAGAACCCCGGGACTAGCGGCCTCCTACAATGAGCAGTTCTTC.

This clonotype was counted ten times or more. The J gene is TRBJ1-1, the V gene TRBV10-3; the D is unclear. CDR3 size: 13 residues. The V end was cut by 2 bases, the J end by 3 bases, with 7 bases between. Germline assignment: CDR1 ENHRY and CDR2 SYGVKD. DNA of the CDR3: TGTGCCATCAGTGAGCAGGTTGACACTGAAGCTTTCTTT. Translation: CAISEQVDTEAFF.

This clonotype was observed many times. The chain uses TRBV28 and TRBJ2-3; the D gene is possibly TRBD1 (6 bases). Germline CDR1 MDHEN, CDR2 SYDVKM. The CDR3 spans 16 residues. Trimming stripped 3 bases from V and 2 bases from J, with 15 bases between. CDR3 in amino acids: CASSLGPRQDTDTQYF. CDR3 sequence (DNA): TGTGCCAGCAGTTTGGGCCCGAGACAGGACACAGATACGCAGTATTTT. Filled out from reference TRBV28 and TRBJ2-3, the complete variable domain reads DVKVTQSSRYLVKRTGEKVFLECVQDMDHENMFWYRQDPGLGLRLIYFSYDVKMKEKGDIPEGYSVSREKKERFSLILESASTNQTSMYLCASSLGPRQDTDTQYFGPGTRLTVL.